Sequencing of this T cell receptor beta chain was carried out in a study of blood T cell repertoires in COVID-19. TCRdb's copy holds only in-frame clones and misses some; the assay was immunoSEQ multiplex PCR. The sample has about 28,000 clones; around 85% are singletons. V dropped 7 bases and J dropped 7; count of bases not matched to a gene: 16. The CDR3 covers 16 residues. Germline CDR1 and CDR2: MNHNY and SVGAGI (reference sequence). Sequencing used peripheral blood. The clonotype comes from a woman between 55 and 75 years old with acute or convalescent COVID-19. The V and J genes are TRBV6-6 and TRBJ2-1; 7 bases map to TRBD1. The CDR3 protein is CASTPGQRGRKNEQFF. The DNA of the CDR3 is TGTGCCAGCACGCCGGGACAGAGAGGGCGAAAGAATGAGCAGTTCTTC.